This entry lists 10 T cell receptor beta chains sequenced from one sample in a study of T cells in Graves' hyperthyroidism and ophthalmopathy (dated by TCRdb to the late 2010s). Library prep was done by multiplex PCR. Sequenced on an Illumina HiSeq 2000. The TCR beta CDR3 regions were amplified from RNA transcripts. The TCR CDR3 was subjected to a first round of RT-PCR using the HTBI primer set and the Qiagen OneStep RT-PCR kit. TCRdb handled the public reads itself, with Q25 trimming in fastp and clone calling in MiXCR, and kept productive beta chains. All rows with the same CDR3 protein become a single entry with the most common DNA and genes. Within this sample are 540,000 or so distinct CDR3 sequences, with around 14% of them counted one time only. Roughly 7.3% of the sample comes from the top ten. Sequencing was performed on blood. The receptors shown here come from a woman between 25 and 40 years old with Graves' hyperthyroidism.

This clonotype was seen many times. The genes are TRBV6-2 or TRBV6-3 and TRBJ2-3; TRBD2 is a possible D gene (6 bases). Germline assignment: CDR1 MNHEY and CDR2 SVGEGT. Trimming removed 6 bases from V and 1 base from J, with 14 bases in between. CDR3 size: 15 residues. In DNA form, the CDR3 reads TGTGCCAGCAGCCTACCGGGAGCTCGCACAGATACGCAGTATTTT. As protein: CASSLPGARTDTQYF.

This sequence joins TRBV20-1 and TRBJ2-4, with a possible D match to TRBD1 (6 bases). V lost 5 bases, J lost 6 bases, and 20 bases lay in between. Germline V CDR1 and CDR2: DFQATT, SNEGSKA (reference sequence). CDR3 length: 15 residues. The CDR3 nucleotides read TGCAGTGCTGACTCGACAGGAGAACCGGGAAACATTCAGTACTTC. Its protein product is CSADSTGEPGNIQYF.

This clonotype was counted only a few times. The V gene is TRBV7-3, the J gene TRBJ1-1; a weak D match, TRBD1 (6 bases). Germline CDR1 and CDR2: SGHTA and FQGTGA. With 4 bases removed from V and 11 bases from J, the gap between germline ends came to 17 bases. The CDR3 spans 13 residues. CDR3 sequence: CASSSREGGRAFF. DNA of the CDR3: TGTGCCAGCAGCTCCCGAGAAGGGGGTAGGGCTTTCTTT.

This clonotype occurred a few times. The chain recombines TRBV20-1 with TRBJ2-3; a possible D gene is TRBD2 (5 bases). V lost 7 bases and J 5 bases, leaving 16 bases between the germline ends. Germline V gives CDR1 DFQATT, CDR2 SNEGSKA (reference sequence). The CDR3 is 13 residues long. CDR3 in amino acids: CSVSLAREDTQYF. As DNA, the CDR3 is TGCAGTGTCAGCCTGGCACGGGAAGATACGCAGTATTTT.

This clonotype was seen a handful of times. The rearrangement links TRBV30 to TRBJ2-5; 12 bases match TRBD2. The CDR3 spans 15 residues. The junction had 6 bases not matched to a gene; V was cut back by 2 bases and J by 5 bases. Germline V gene data show CDR1 as GTSNPN and CDR2 as SVGIG (reference sequence). CDR3 loop: CAWSMTSGRGETQYF. DNA of the CDR3: TGTGCCTGGAGTATGACTAGCGGGAGAGGGGAGACCCAGTACTTC.

This clonotype appeared many times. The DNA of the CDR3 is TGTGCCAGCAGCCCCCGGGACAAGATGGGGAATGAGCAGTTCTTC. Translation: CASSPRDKMGNEQFF. The V and J genes are TRBV7-9 and TRBJ2-1, with a tentative D call TRBD1 (6 bases). The CDR3 has 15 amino acids. CDR1 is SEHNR and CDR2 is FQNEAQ in the germline V gene (reference sequence). V was pared by 5 bases and J by 7 bases, with 18 bases between.

There are a few counts of this clonotype. The chain links TRBV27 to TRBJ1-1, with D perhaps matching TRBD1 (5 bases). The V and J ends lost 5 bases and 7 bases respectively, with 14 bases between them. The CDR3 length is 13 residues. CDR1 and CDR2 (germline): MNHEY, SMNVEV (reference sequence). The CDR3 bases are TGTGCCAGCAGTACTAGTGGGGACTTTGAAGCTTTCTTT. The encoded protein is CASSTSGDFEAFF.

This clonotype was seen repeatedly, ten times or more. The chain couples TRBV7-8 to TRBJ2-7, with 14 bases fitting TRBD2. Germline CDR1 reads SGHVS; CDR2 reads FQNEAQ. The CDR3 consists of 15 residues. J was trimmed by 6 bases and V by 2 bases; bases with no gene match: 3. This CDR3 reads CASSLSGTSGSEQYF. DNA for the CDR3: TGTGCCAGCAGCTTAAGCGGGACTAGCGGGAGCGAGCAGTACTTC.

J is TRBJ2-4 and V is TRBV27; 7 bases agree with TRBD2. J gave up 0 bases and V 2 bases, and 16 bases lay outside the gene matches. Germline V gives CDR1 MNHEY, CDR2 SMNVEV (reference sequence). The CDR3 loop spans 20 amino acids. The CDR3 DNA sequence: TGTGCCAGCAGTTTAGGGAGGGGTGCGGGAGTGGGAGTAGCCAAAAACATTCAGTACTTC. It encodes CASSLGRGAGVGVAKNIQYF.

This clonotype came up a few times. The chain has TRBV19 and TRBJ1-1, with a possible D match to TRBD1 (6 bases). Germline values: CDR1 LNHDA, CDR2 SQIVND (reference sequence). V was shortened by 2 bases and J by 4 bases, with 14 bases between the two germline ends. The CDR3 loop spans 15 amino acids. The CDR3 protein is CASSIIGGASTEAFF. The CDR3 DNA reads as TGTGCCAGTAGTATAATCGGGGGCGCGAGCACTGAAGCTTTCTTT.